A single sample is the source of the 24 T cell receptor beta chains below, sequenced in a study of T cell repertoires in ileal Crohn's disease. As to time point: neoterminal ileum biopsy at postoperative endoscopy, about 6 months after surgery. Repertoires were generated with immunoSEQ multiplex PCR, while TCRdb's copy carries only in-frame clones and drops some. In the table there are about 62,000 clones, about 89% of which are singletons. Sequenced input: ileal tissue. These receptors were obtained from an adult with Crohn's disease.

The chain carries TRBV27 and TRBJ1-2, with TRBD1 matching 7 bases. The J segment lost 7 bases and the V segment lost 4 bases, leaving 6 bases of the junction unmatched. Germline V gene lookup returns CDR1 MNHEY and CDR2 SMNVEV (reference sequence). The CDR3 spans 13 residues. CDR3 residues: CASSSKGARGYTF. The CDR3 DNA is TGTGCCAGCAGTTCAAAGGGGGCGCGTGGCTACACCTTC.

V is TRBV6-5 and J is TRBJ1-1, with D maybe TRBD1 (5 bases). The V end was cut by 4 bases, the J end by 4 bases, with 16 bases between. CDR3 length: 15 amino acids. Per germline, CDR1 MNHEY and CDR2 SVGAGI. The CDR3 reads CASSLRRGSFTEAFF. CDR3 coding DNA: TGTGCCAGCAGTTTACGTCGGGGGAGCTTCACTGAAGCTTTCTTT.

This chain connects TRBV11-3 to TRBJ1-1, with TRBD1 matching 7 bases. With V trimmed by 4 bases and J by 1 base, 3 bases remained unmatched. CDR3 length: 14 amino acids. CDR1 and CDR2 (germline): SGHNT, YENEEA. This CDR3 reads CASSYRGPNTEAFF. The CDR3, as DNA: TGTGCCAGCAGCTACAGGGGCCCGAACACTGAAGCTTTCTTT.

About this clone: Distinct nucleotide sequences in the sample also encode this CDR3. The CDR3 sequence: CASSLGGVNTEAFF. CDR3 nucleotide sequence: TGTGCCAGCAGCTTAGGAGGCGTTAACACTGAAGCTTTCTTT. The chain employs TRBV11-2 and TRBJ1-1, with no clear D. Trimming left V 1 base short and J 2 bases short, with 8 bases between. Germline V gene data show CDR1 as SGHAT and CDR2 as FQNNGV. CDR3 length equals 14 residues.

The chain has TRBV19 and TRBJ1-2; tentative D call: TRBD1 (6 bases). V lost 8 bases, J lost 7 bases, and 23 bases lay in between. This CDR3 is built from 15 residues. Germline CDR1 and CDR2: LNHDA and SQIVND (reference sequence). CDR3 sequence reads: CASCDRSGGVAGYTF. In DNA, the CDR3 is TGTGCCAGTTGTGACAGGTCCGGGGGGGTTGCTGGCTACACCTTC.

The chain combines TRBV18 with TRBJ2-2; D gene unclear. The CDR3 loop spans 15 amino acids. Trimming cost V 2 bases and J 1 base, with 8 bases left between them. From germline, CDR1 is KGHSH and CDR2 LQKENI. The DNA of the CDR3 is TGTGCCAGCTCACCATTTTACGGGAACACCGGGGAGCTGTTTTTT. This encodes CASSPFYGNTGELFF.

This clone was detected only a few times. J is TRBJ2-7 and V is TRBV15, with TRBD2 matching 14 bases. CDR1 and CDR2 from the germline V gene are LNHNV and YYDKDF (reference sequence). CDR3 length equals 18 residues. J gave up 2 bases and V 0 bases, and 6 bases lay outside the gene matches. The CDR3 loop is CATSRDGGLAGGPYEQYF. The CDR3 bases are TGTGCCACCAGCAGAGATGGAGGACTAGCGGGAGGTCCCTACGAGCAGTACTTC.

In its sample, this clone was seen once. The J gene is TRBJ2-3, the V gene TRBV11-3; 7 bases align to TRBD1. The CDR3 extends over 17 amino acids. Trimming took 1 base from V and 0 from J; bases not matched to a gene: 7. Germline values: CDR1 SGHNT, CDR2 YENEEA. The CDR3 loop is CASSLVRGPSSTDTQYF. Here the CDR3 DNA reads TGTGCCAGCAGCTTAGTGAGGGGGCCCTCTAGCACAGATACGCAGTATTTT.

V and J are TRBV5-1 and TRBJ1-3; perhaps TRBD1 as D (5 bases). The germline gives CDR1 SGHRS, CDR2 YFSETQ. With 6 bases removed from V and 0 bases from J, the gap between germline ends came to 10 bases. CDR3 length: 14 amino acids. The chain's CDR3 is CASKDTSSGNTIYF. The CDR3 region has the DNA TGCGCCAGCAAGGACACCTCCTCTGGAAACACCATATATTTT.

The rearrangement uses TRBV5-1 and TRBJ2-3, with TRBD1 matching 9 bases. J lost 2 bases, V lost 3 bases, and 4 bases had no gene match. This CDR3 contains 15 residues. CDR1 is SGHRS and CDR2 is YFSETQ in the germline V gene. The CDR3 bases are TGCGCCAGCAGCTCGGGACAGGGTGTCACAGATACGCAGTATTTT. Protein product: CASSSGQGVTDTQYF.

CDR3 DNA sequence: TGTGCCAGCAGAATGACAGGGGACTTTCAGCCCCAGCATTTT. This codes for CASRMTGDFQPQHF. The rearrangement links TRBV6-5 to TRBJ1-5, with TRBD1 matching over 8 bases. J was trimmed by 6 bases and V by 6 bases; bases with no gene match: 7. The CDR3 length is 14 residues. Germline V gene sequence: CDR1 MNHEY, CDR2 SVGAGI.

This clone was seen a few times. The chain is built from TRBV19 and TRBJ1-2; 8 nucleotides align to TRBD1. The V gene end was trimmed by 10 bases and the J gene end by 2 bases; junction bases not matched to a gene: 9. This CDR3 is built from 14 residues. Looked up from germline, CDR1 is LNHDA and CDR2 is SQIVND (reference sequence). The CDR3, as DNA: TGTGCCACCAGACAGGGGTTAGTCAACTATGGCTACACCTTC. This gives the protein CATRQGLVNYGYTF.

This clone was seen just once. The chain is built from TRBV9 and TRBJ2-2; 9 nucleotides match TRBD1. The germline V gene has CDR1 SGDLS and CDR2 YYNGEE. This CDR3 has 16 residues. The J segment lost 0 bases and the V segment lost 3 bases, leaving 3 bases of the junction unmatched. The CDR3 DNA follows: TGTGCCAGCAGCGCGGGGACAGGGCCGAACACCGGGGAGCTGTTTTTT. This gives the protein CASSAGTGPNTGELFF.

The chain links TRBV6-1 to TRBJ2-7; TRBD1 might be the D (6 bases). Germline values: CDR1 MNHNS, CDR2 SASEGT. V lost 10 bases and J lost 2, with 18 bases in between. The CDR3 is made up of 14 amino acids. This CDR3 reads CANKLIQGTYEQYF. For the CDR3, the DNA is TGTGCCAACAAACTCATACAGGGAACCTACGAGCAGTACTTC.

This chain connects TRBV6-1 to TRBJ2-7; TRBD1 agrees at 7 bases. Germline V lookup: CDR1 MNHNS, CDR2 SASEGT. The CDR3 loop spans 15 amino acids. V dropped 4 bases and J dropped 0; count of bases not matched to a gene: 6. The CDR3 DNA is TGTGCCAGCAGTGGGTATCCAGGGGGCTCCTACGAGCAGTACGTC. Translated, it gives CASSGYPGGSYEQYV.

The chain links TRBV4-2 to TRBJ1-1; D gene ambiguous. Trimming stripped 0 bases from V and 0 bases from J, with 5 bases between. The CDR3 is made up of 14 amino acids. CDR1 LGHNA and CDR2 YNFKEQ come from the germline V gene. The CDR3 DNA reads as TGTGCCAGCAGCCAAGACAGGATGAACACTGAAGCTTTCTTT. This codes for CASSQDRMNTEAFF.

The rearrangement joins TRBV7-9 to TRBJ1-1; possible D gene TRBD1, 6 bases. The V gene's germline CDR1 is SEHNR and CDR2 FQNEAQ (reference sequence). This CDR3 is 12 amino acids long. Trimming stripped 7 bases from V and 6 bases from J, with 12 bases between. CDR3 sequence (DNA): TGTGCCAGCATTCAGGGGAATGCTGAAGCTTTCTTT. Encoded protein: CASIQGNAEAFF.

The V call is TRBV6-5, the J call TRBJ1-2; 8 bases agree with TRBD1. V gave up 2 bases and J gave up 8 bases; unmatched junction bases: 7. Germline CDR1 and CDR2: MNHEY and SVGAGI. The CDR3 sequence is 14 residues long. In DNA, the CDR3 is TGTGCCAGCAGTTACGGACAGGGCCTTGACGGCTACACCTTC. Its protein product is CASSYGQGLDGYTF.

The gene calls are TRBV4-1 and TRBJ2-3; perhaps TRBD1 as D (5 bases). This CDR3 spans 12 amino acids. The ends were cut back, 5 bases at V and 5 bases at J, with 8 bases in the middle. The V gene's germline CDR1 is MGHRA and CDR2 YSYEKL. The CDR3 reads CASSTGGDTQYF. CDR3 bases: TGCGCCAGCAGCACAGGCGGAGATACGCAGTATTTT.

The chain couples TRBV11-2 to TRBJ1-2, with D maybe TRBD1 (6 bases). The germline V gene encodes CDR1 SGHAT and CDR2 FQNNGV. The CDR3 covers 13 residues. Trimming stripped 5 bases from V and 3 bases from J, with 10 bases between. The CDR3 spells CASSPQGDYGYTF. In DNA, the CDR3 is TGTGCCAGCAGCCCACAGGGCGACTATGGCTACACCTTC.

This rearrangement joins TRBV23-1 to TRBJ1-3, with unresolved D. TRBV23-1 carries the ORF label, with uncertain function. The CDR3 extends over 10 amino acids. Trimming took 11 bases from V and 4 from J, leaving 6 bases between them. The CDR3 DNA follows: TGCGCCGCCAGGGGAAACACCATATATTTT. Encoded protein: CAARGNTIYF.

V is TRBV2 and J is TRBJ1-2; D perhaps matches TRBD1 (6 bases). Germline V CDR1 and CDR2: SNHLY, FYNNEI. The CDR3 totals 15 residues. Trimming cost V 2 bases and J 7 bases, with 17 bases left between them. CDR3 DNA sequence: TGTGCCAGCAGTGAAAACGTCAGGGGAAGCAGTGGCTACACCTTC. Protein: CASSENVRGSSGYTF.

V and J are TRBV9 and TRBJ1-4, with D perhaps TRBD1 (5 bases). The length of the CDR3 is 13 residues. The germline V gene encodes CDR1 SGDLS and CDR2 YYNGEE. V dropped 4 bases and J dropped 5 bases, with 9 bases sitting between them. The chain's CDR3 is CASSRGSNEKLFF. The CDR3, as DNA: TGTGCCAGCAGCAGGGGATCAAATGAAAAACTGTTTTTT.

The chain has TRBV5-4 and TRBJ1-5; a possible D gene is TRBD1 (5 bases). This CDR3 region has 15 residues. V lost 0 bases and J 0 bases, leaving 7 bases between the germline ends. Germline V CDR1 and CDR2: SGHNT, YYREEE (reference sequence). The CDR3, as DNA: TGTGCCAGCAGCTTGGACGGGGGTAGCAATCAGCCCCAGCATTTT. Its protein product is CASSLDGGSNQPQHF.